Below, 3 T cell receptor beta chains from the same sample are listed, as sequenced in a study of identifying expanded T cells in peripheral blood. Using immunoSEQ multiplex PCR, the repertoire was profiled, and TCRdb retains in-frame clones only, with some absent. The sample lists 120,000 or so clones; approximately 80% were seen once. The specimen sequenced was blood. Receptors were obtained from a person aged 18 to 69 in good health.

The rearrangement uses TRBV7-2 and TRBJ2-1; 10 positions agree with TRBD1. V lost 0 bases to trimming and J lost 6 bases; unmatched junction nucleotides: 2. Looked up from germline, CDR1 is SGHTA and CDR2 is FQGNSA. The CDR3 consists of 15 residues. The CDR3 loop is CASSLAGQGFNEQFF. DNA for the CDR3: TGTGCCAGCAGCTTAGCGGGACAGGGGTTCAATGAGCAGTTCTTC.

V and J are TRBV6-5 and TRBJ1-2; 7 bases line up with TRBD1. The CDR3 covers 15 residues. Germline lookup yields CDR1 MNHEY and CDR2 SVGAGI. V was clipped by 7 bases and J by 3 bases; unmatched bases: 11. The CDR3 DNA reads TGTGCCAGCACCCAATCGGACAGGCTGGACTATGGCTACACCTTC. Translating it yields CASTQSDRLDYGYTF.

The chain combines TRBV6-5 with TRBJ1-2; D remains unclear. V shed 0 bases and J shed 0 bases, with 5 bases lying between them. CDR1 is MNHEY and CDR2 is SVGAGI in the germline V gene. This CDR3 is 14 amino acids long. Here the CDR3 reads CASSYSRPNYGYTF. CDR3 DNA sequence: TGTGCCAGCAGTTACTCCCGCCCTAACTATGGCTACACCTTC.